The clone carrying this TCR beta chain was detected only once. No antigen is known for it. Profiled with immunoSEQ multiplex PCR; TCRdb holds only in-frame clones, not every one. The sample lists fewer than 150,000 clones, roughly 84% occurring once. This specimen belongs to a study of T cell responses to AZD1222 COVID-19 vaccine. Study-wide results and limits: Spike-specific TCR breadth and depth went up after people got two AZD1222 doses. Donors in the cohort were predominantly white British and more often female, and clonal diversity was possibly underestimated.

The receptor's source is an adult in good health. This specimen consisted of peripheral blood, obtained on day 0 of AZD1222 vaccination.

CDR3: CASSLRGGGAQPQHF. CDR3 DNA: TGTGCCAGCAGTTTAAGGGGGGGAGGGGCTCAGCCCCAGCATTTT. The chain has TRBV27 and TRBJ1-5, with a weak D call TRBD1 (6 bases). Germline lookup yields CDR1 MNHEY and CDR2 SMNVEV (reference sequence). This CDR3 has 15 amino acids. V was pared by 2 bases and J by 6 bases, with 14 bases between.